This TCR beta chain was observed in a study of T-cell memory formation after mild COVID-19. Notes on the study in general: Some clones that responded turned up in pre-infection memory, which suggests that cross-reactive memory joined in. Clones contracting over day 15 to 85 were CD4/CD8 balanced, with later expanders leaning CD4+. The main location of contracting CD4+ clones was CM and EM, and that of contracting CD8+ clones was EMRA.

The CDR3 contains 13 residues. Per the germline V gene, CDR1 is DFQATT and CDR2 is SNEGSKA (reference sequence). Trimming shortened V by 4 bases and J by 4 bases, and 14 bases separated the two germline ends. In this sample, this clonotype turned up a few times. Its antigen is as yet unknown. The TCR alpha and TCR beta cDNA libraries, bearing sample barcodes and UMIs, were generated by 5'RACE using constant-segment primers. MiXCR was run by TCRdb on the 5' RACE reads, yielding one entry per CDR3 protein. The sample has about 270,000 distinct CDR3 sequences, about 16% seen once. Sequenced: PBMCs or a T cell subset sorted from them (not recorded which). The chain uses TRBV20-1 and TRBJ2-7; possible D gene TRBD1, 5 bases. The source of this sequence is a man between 18 and 29 years old who had mild COVID-19 (a few samples of this study predate the infection). Cell type and time point are not known. CDR3 residues: CSAKFDRNYEQYV. The CDR3 DNA is TGCAGTGCTAAGTTCGACAGAAATTACGAGCAGTACGTC.